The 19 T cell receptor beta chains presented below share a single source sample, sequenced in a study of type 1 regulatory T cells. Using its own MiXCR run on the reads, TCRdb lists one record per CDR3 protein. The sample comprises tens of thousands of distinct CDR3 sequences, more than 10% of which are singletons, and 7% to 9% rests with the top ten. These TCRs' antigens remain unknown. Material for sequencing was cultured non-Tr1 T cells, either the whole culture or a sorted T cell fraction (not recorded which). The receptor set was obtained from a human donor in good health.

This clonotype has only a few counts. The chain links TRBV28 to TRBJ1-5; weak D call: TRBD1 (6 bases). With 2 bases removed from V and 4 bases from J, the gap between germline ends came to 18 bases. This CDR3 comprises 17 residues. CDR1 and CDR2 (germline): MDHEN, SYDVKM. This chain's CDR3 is CASSLPPGGALNQPQHF. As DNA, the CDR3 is TGTGCCAGCAGTTTACCCCCGGGGGGCGCTCTGAATCAGCCCCAGCATTTT.

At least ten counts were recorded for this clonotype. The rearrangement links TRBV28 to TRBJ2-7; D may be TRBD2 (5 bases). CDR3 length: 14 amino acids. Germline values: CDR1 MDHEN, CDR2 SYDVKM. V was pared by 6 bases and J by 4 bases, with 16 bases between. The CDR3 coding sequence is TGTGCCAGCAGCCCTCCCCTGGGAGCGTACGAGCAGTACTTC. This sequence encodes CASSPPLGAYEQYF.

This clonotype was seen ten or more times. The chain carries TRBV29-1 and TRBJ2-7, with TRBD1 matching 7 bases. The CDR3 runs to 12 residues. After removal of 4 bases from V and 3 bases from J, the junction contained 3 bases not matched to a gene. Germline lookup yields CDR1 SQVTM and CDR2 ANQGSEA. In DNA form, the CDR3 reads TGCAGCGTTGGGACAGGCATCTACGAGCAGTACTTC. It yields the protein CSVGTGIYEQYF.

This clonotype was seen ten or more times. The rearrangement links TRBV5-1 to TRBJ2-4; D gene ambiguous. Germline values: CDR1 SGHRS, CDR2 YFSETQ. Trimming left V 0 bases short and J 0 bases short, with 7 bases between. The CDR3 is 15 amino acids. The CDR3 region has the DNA TGCGCCAGCAGCTTGGACACCCTAGCCAAAAACATTCAGTACTTC. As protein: CASSLDTLAKNIQYF. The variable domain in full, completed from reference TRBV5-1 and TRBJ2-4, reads KAGVTQTPRYLIKTRGQQVTLSCSPISGHRSVSWYQQTPGQGLQFLFEYFSETQRNKGNFPGRFSGRQFSNSRSEMNVSTLELGDSALYLCASSLDTLAKNIQYFGAGTRLSVL.

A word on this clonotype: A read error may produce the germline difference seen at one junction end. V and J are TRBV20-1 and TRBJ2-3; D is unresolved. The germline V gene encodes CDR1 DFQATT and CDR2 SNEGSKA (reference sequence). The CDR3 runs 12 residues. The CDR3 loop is CNAREVVDTQYF. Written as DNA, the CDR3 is TGCAATGCTAGAGAGGTCGTAGATACGCAGTATTTT.

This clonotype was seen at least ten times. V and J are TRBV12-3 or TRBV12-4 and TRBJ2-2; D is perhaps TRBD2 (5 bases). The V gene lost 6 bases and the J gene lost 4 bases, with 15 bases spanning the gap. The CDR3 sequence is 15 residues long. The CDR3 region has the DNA TGTGCCAGCAGCCCGCCCGGGAAGGGCACCGGGGAGCTGTTTTTT. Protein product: CASSPPGKGTGELFF.

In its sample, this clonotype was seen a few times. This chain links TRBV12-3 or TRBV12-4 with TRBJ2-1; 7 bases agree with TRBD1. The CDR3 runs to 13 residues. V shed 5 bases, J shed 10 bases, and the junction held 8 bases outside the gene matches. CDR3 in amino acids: CASSRTGLNEQFF. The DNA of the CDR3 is TGTGCCAGCAGTCGGACAGGACTCAACGAGCAGTTCTTC.

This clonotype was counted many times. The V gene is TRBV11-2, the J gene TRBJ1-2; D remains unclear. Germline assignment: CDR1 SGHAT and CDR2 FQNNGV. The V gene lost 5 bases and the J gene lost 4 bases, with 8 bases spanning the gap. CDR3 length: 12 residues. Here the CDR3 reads CASSPEAYGYTF. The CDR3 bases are TGTGCCAGCAGCCCGGAGGCCTATGGCTACACCTTC.

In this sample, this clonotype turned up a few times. In nucleotides, the CDR3 is TGTGCCAGCCCCCGAACGGGGTTATTAGGCGGTGAGCAGTTCTTC. It yields the protein CASPRTGLLGGEQFF. The rearrangement links TRBV6-1 to TRBJ2-1, with D possibly TRBD2 on 5 matching bases. V lost 8 bases, J lost 9 bases, and 23 bases lay in between. Germline V gene sequence: CDR1 MNHNS, CDR2 SASEGT. This CDR3 spans 15 amino acids.

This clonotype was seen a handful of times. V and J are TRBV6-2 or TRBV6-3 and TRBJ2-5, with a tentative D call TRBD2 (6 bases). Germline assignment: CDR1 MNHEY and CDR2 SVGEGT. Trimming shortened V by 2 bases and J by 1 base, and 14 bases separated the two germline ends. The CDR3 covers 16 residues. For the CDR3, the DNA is TGTGCCAGCAGTTACCTTTCCGGGAGTCTCCAAGAGACCCAGTACTTC. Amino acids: CASSYLSGSLQETQYF.

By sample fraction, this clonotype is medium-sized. The CDR3: CASSGQGANYGYTF. CDR3 sequence (DNA): TGTGCCAGCAGTGGACAGGGGGCGAACTATGGCTACACCTTC. This chain links TRBV2 with TRBJ1-2; 10 nucleotides line up with TRBD1. The CDR3 has 14 residues. V shed 4 bases, J shed 2 bases, and the junction held 1 base outside the gene matches. The germline gives CDR1 SNHLY, CDR2 FYNNEI. The entire variable domain, with the rest obtained from reference TRBV2 and TRBJ1-2, is as follows: EPEVTQTPSHQVTQMGQEVILRCVPISNHLYFYWYRQILGQKVEFLVSFYNNEISEKSEIFDDQFSVERPDGSNFTLKIRSTKLEDSAMYFCASSGQGANYGYTFGSGTRLTVV.

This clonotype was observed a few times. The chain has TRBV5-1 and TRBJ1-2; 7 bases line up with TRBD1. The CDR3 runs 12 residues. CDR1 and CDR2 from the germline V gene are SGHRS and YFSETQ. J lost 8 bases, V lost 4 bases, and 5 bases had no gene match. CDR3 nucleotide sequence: TGCGCCAGCAGCGTGGACAGGCTCGGCTACACCTTC. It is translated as CASSVDRLGYTF.

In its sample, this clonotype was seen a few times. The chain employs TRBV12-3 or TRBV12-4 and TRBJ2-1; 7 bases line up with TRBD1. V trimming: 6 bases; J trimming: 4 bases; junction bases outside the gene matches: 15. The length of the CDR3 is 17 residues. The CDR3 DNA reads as TGTGCCAGCAGCTCAAGGGGACAGCCACCTGGGTACAATGAGCAGTTCTTC. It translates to CASSSRGQPPGYNEQFF.

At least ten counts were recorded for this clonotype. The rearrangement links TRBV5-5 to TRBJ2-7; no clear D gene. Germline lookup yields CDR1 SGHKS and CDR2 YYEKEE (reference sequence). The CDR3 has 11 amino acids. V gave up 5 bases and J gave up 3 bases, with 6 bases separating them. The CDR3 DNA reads TGTGCCAGCAGTAATAACTACGAGCAGTACTTC. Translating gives CASSNNYEQYF.

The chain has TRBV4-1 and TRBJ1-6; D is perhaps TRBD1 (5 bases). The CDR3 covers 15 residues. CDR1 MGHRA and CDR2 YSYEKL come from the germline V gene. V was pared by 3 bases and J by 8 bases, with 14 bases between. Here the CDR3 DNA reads TGCGCCAGCAGCCAGGGGACGGCAGATTATTCACCCCTCCACTTT. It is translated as CASSQGTADYSPLHF.

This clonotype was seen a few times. The CDR3 bases are TGCGCCAGCAGCGGGACGACAGGGGGAAACACTGAAGCTTTCTTT. This gives the protein CASSGTTGGNTEAFF. The chain joins TRBV5-1 to TRBJ1-1; TRBD1 matches 9 bases. The CDR3 has 15 amino acids. With V trimmed by 4 bases and J by 2 bases, 6 bases remained unmatched. Germline V gene sequence: CDR1 SGHRS, CDR2 YFSETQ.

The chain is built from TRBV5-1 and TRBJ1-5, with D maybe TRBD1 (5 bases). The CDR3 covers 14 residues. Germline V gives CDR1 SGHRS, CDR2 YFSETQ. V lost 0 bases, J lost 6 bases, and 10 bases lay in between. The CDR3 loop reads CASSLGGRGQPQHF. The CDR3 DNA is TGCGCCAGCAGCTTGGGGGGCCGCGGTCAGCCCCAGCATTTT.

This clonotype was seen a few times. The CDR3 DNA follows: TGTGCCAGCAGTACCCCTGGAGGAGAGACCCAGTACTTC. This sequence encodes CASSTPGGETQYF. J is TRBJ2-5 and V is TRBV6-5, with D maybe TRBD2 (5 bases). This CDR3 region has 13 residues. Germline V gives CDR1 MNHEY, CDR2 SVGAGI. V lost 5 bases and J 4 bases, leaving 11 bases between the germline ends.

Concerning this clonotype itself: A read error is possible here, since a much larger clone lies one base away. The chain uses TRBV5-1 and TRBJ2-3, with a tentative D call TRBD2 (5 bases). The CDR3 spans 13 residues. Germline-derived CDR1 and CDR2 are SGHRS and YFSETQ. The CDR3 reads CACSSRETDTQYF. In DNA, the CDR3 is TGCGCCTGCAGCTCCCGGGAAACAGATACGCAGTATTTT.